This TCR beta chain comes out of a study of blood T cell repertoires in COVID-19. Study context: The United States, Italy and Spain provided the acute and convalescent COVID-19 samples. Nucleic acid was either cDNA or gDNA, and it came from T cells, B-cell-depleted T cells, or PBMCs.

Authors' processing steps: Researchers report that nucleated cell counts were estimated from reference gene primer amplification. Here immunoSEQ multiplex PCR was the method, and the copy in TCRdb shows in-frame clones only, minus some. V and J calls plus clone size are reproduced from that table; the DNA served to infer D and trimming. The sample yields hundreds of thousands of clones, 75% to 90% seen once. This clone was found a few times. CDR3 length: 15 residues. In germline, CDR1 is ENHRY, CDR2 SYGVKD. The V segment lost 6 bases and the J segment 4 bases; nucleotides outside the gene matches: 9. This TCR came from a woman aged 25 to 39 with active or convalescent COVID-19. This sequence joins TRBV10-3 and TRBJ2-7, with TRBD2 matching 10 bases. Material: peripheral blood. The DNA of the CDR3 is TGTGCCATCAGCCCGACTAGCGGGTCACAGTACGAGCAGTACTTC. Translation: CAISPTSGSQYEQYF.